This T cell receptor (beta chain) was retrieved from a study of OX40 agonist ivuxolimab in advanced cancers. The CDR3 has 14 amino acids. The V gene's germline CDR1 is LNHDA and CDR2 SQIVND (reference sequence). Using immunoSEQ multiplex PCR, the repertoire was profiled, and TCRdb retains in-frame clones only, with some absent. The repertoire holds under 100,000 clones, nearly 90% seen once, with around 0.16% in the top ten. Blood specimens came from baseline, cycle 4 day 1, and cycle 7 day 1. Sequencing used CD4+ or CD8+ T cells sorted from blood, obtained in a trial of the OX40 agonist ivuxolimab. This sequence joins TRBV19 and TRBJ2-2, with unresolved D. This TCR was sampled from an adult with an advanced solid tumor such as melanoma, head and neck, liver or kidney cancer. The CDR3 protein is CATTSLVETGELFF. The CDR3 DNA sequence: TGTGCAACCACCAGCCTGGTCGAGACCGGGGAGCTGTTTTTT.